Included here is one T cell receptor (beta chain) sequence, with context. The method was immunoSEQ multiplex PCR; TCRdb's version includes in-frame clones alone and lacks a portion of them. The sample consists of about 77,000 clones, roughly 80% of them appearing once. This CDR3 has 14 amino acids. Germline V gene data show CDR1 as MNHEY and CDR2 as SVGAGI. Germline trimming cut 4 bases from V and 3 bases from J; bases unmatched to any gene: 2. Patients with autoimmune history or systemic immunosuppression were excluded. At cycle 4 day 1, cycle 7 day 1, and baseline, blood was sampled. This sample was included in a study of OX40 agonist ivuxolimab in advanced cancers. As for the study in general: Every 2 weeks, ivuxolimab was infused into the patients intravenously at between 0.01 and 10 mg/kg. Past anti-PD-1, anti-PD-L1 or anti-CTLA-4 therapy was accepted, and roughly 42% had received some.

This TCR derives from an adult with an advanced solid tumor such as melanoma, head and neck, liver or kidney cancer. Sequencing used CD4+ or CD8+ T cells sorted from blood, obtained in a trial of the OX40 agonist ivuxolimab. The genes are TRBV6-5 and TRBJ1-3; 8 bases are a match to TRBD1. Here the CDR3 DNA reads TGTGCCAGCAGTTTGACAGGGGTTGGAAACACCATATATTTT. Amino acid sequence: CASSLTGVGNTIYF.